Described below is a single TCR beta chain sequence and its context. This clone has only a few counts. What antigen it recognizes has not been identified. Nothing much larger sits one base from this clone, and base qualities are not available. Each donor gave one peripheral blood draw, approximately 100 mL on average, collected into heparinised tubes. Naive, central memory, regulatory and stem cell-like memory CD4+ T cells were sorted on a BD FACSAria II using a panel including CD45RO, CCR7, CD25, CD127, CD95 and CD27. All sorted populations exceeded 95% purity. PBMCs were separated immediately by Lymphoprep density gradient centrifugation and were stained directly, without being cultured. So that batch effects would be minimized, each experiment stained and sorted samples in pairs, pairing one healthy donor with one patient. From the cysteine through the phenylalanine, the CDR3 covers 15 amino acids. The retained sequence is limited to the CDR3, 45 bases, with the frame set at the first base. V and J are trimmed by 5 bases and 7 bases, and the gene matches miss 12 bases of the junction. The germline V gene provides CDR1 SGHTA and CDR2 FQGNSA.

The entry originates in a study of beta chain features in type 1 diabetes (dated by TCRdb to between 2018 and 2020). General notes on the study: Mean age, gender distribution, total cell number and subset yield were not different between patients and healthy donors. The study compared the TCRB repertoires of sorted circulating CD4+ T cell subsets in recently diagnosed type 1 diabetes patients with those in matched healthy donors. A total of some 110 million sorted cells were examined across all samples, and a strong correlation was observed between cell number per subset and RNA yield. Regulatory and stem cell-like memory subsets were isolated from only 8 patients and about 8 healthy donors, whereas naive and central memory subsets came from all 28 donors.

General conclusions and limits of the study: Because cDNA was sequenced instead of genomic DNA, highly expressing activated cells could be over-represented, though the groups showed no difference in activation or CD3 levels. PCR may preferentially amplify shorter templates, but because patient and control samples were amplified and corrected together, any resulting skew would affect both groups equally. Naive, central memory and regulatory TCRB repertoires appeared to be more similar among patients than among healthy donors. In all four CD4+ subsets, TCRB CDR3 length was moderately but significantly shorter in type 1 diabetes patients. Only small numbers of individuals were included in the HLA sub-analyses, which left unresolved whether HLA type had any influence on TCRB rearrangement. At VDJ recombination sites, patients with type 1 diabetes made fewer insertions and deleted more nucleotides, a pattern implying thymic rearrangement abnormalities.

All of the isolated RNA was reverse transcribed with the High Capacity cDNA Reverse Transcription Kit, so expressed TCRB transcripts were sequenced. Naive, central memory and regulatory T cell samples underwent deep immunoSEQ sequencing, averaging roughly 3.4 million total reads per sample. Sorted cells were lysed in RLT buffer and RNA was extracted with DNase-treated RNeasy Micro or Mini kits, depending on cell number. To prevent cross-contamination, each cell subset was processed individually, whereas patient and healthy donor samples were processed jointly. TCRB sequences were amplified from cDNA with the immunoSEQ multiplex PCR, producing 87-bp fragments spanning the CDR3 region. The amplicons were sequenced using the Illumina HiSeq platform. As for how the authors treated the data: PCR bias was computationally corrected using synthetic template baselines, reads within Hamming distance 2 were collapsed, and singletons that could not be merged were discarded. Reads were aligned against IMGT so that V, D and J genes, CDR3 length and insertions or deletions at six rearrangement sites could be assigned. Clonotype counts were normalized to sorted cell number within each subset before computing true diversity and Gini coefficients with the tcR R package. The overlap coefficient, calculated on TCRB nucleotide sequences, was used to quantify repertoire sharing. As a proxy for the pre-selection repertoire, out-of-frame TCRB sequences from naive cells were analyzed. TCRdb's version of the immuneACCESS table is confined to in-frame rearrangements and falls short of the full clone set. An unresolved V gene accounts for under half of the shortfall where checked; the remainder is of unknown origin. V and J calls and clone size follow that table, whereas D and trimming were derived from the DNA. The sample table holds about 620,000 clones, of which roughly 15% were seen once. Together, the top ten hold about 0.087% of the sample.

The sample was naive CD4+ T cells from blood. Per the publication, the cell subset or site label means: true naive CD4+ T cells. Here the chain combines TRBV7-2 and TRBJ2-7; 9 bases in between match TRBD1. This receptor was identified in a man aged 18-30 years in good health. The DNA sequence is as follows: TGTGCCAGCAGCCTCGTGAAGACAGGGGGTAATGAGCAGTACTTC. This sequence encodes CASSLVKTGGNEQYF.